This T cell receptor beta chain was obtained from a study of blood T cells in healthy people across ages. At the level of the study: About one barcoded TCR beta cDNA was captured per two T cells.

General study points: Using unsorted PBMCs precluded a conclusive naive versus antigen-experienced comparison. More naive CD4+ cells and higher diversity were found in long-lived than in aged donors.

Points on this clonotype: What it binds is not known. A read error may produce the germline difference seen at one junction end.

Germline CDR1 is SGHTA and CDR2 is FQGNSA. The CDR3 is 12 residues long. Each donor supplied approximately 10 milliliters of peripheral blood. It was with a sample-barcoded 5' primer and a J-beta primer mix that a second PCR of roughly 7 to 12 cycles was run. In TCRdb, the 5' RACE reads were re-called with MiXCR into one record per CDR3 protein. Among around 1.5 million distinct CDR3 sequences listed, roughly 59% were seen once. Sequencing used blood. The chain carries TRBV7-2 and TRBJ2-3; no clear D gene. The clonotype originates from a man between 18 and 29 years old in good health. The CDR3 region is CVSSSRTDTQYF. The CDR3 coding sequence is TGTGTCAGCAGCTCCCGCACAGATACGCAGTATTTT.